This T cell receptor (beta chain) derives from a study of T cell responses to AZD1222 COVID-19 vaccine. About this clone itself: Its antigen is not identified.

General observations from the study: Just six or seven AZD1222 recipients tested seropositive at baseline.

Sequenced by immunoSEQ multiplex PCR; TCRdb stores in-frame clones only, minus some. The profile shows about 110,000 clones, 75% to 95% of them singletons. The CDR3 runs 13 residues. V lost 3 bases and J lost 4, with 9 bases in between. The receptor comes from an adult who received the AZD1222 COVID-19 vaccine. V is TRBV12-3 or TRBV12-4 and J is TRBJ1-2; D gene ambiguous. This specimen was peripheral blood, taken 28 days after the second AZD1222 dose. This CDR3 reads CASSFGLGYGYTF. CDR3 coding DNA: TGTGCCAGCAGTTTCGGTTTGGGCTATGGCTACACCTTC.